Below are 20 T cell receptor beta chains sequenced from a single sample in a study of Graves' ophthalmopathy and Graves' hyperthyroidism. Using RNA transcripts, the TCR beta CDR3 regions were amplified. An opening RT-PCR round employed HTBI primers and preceded a second-round multiplex PCR. TCRdb used MiXCR to reprocess the multiplex PCR reads, holding one entry per CDR3 protein. Of about 170,000 distinct CDR3 sequences in the sample, roughly two fifths are singletons; the top ten hold about 5.8%. The sample comprised peripheral blood. Every receptor here comes from a woman aged 40 to 49 with Graves' ophthalmopathy.

Ten or more counts support this clonotype. This chain links TRBV7-6 with TRBJ2-7, with 7 bases that match TRBD1. Losses at the gene ends were 2 bases for V and 7 bases for J; bases not matched to a gene: 8. Germline CDR1 SGHVS, CDR2 FNYEAQ. This CDR3 has 14 amino acids. CDR3 DNA sequence: TGTGCCAGCAGCTTAACGGCGACAGGGTCTGAGCAGTACTTC. This translates into CASSLTATGSEQYF.

V is TRBV7-8 and J is TRBJ2-7, with D possibly matching TRBD1 (7 bases). The ends were cut back, 5 bases at V and 2 bases at J, with 13 bases in the middle. Per germline, CDR1 SGHVS and CDR2 FQNEAQ. The CDR3 has 14 amino acids. Here the CDR3 reads CASSSRGDPYEQYF. DNA of the CDR3: TGTGCCAGCAGCAGCAGGGGGGATCCCTACGAGCAGTACTTC.

There are many counts of this clonotype. CDR3 protein: CASSLEIGRNYGYTF. The CDR3 DNA follows: TGTGCCAGCAGCTTAGAAATAGGGAGAAACTATGGCTACACCTTC. This rearrangement joins TRBV11-2 to TRBJ1-2, with D unresolved. CDR3 length: 15 amino acids. CDR1 and CDR2 from the germline V gene are SGHAT and FQNNGV. Trimming left V 0 bases short and J 2 bases short, with 10 bases between.

This clonotype was seen many times. A much larger clone lies one base from this, so it may be a read error. This chain connects TRBV9 to TRBJ1-2, with 9 bases lining up with TRBD1. Germline V CDR1 and CDR2: SGDLS, YYNGEE. This CDR3 comprises 14 residues. Trimming took 2 bases from V and 4 from J; bases not matched to a gene: 3. Here the CDR3 reads CASSVTGQGYGYTF. Here the CDR3 DNA reads TGTGCCAGCAGCGTGACGGGACAGGGCTATGGCTACACCTTC. The whole variable domain, filled in from reference TRBV9 and TRBJ1-2, reads DSGVTQTPKHLITATGQRVTLRCSPRSGDLSVYWYQQSLDQGLQFLIQYYNGEERAKGNILERFSAQQFPDLHSELNLSSLELGDSALYFCASSVTGQGYGYTFGSGTRLTVV.

This clonotype was counted ten times or more. The V and J genes are TRBV12-3 or TRBV12-4 and TRBJ2-5; 7 bases are shared with TRBD2. V lost 7 bases to trimming and J lost 5 bases; unmatched junction nucleotides: 4. The CDR3 is 12 residues long. This CDR3 is CASMGGEETQYF. The CDR3 bases are TGTGCCAGCATGGGGGGGGAGGAGACCCAGTACTTC.

This clonotype was counted ten times or more. This chain connects TRBV7-2 to TRBJ1-2; D ambiguous. The CDR3 loop spans 13 amino acids. The V and J ends lost 5 bases and 7 bases respectively, with 14 bases between them. Germline CDR1 is SGHTA and CDR2 is FQGNSA. The CDR3 coding sequence is TGTGCCAGCAGCGTGGGAAGGGAGAGTGGCTACACCTTC. Amino acid sequence: CASSVGRESGYTF.

This chain links TRBV20-1 with TRBJ2-6; D might be TRBD2 (6 bases). This CDR3 is 14 amino acids long. The V gene's germline CDR1 is DFQATT and CDR2 SNEGSKA (reference sequence). The V end was cut by 6 bases, the J end by 5 bases, with 14 bases between. The CDR3 here is CSAPGGGWANVLTF. The DNA of the CDR3 is TGCAGTGCGCCCGGAGGAGGGTGGGCCAACGTCCTGACTTTC.

The table lists this clonotype with many counts. The chain is built from TRBV12-3 or TRBV12-4 and TRBJ2-7, with D uncertain. V shed 7 bases and J shed 4 bases, with 17 bases lying between them. The CDR3 has 14 amino acids. CDR3: CASTKQTTEYEQYF. The CDR3, as DNA: TGTGCCAGCACCAAACAGACCACGGAATACGAGCAGTACTTC.

The rearrangement uses TRBV30 and TRBJ1-6; the D gene is possibly TRBD1 (5 bases). This CDR3 contains 16 residues. Trimming cost V 3 bases and J 1 base, with 13 bases left between them. CDR1 and CDR2 from the germline V gene are GTSNPN and SVGIG (reference sequence). CDR3 protein: CAWRQGGGSYNSPLHF. In DNA, the CDR3 is TGTGCCTGGAGGCAGGGAGGTGGATCCTATAATTCACCCCTCCACTTT. The full variable domain, with the rest looked up from reference TRBV30 and TRBJ1-6, is SQTIHQWPATLVQPVGSPLSLECTVEGTSNPNLYWYRQAAGRGLQLLFYSVGIGQISSEVPQNLSASRPQDRQFILSSKKLLLSDSGFYLCAWRQGGGSYNSPLHFGNGTRLTVT.

This clonotype has a count of ten or more. This chain's CDR3 is CSAQGSGGNEAFF. Written as DNA, the CDR3 is TGCAGTGCTCAGGGCTCAGGGGGCAATGAAGCTTTCTTT. The chain is built from TRBV20-1 and TRBJ1-1, with 8 bases that match TRBD1. This CDR3 has 13 residues. Germline V gene data show CDR1 as DFQATT and CDR2 as SNEGSKA (reference sequence). Germline trimming cut 5 bases from V and 7 bases from J; bases unmatched to any gene: 9.

The rearrangement links TRBV11-2 to TRBJ2-5; TRBD2 is a possible D gene (7 bases). The CDR3 is 15 residues long. Between the trimmed V and J ends, which lost 5 bases and 3 bases, there was a span of 16 bases. Germline V lookup: CDR1 SGHAT, CDR2 FQNNGV. In DNA, the CDR3 is TGTGCCAGCAGCCTAGGGGGGGGGGCCAAAGAGACCCAGTACTTC. It codes for CASSLGGGAKETQYF.

Ten or more counts support this clonotype. The V gene is TRBV7-8, the J gene TRBJ1-1, with D perhaps TRBD1 (5 bases). The V gene lost 5 bases and the J gene lost 2 bases, with 15 bases spanning the gap. The germline V gene has CDR1 SGHVS and CDR2 FQNEAQ. CDR3 length equals 15 residues. The CDR3 loop reads CASSTYVGGNTEAFF. CDR3 bases: TGTGCCAGCAGCACCTATGTTGGGGGAAACACTGAAGCTTTCTTT.

Worth noting for this clonotype: The CDR3 end shows no conserved phenylalanine or tryptophan, and so a read error is likely. This sequence joins TRBV18 and TRBJ2-5; possible D gene TRBD1, 6 bases. V dropped 4 bases and J dropped 5 bases, with 17 bases sitting between them. The CDR3 totals 15 residues. Germline-derived CDR1 and CDR2 are KGHSH and LQKENI. The CDR3 spells CASSLLQGKRETQYL. Here the CDR3 DNA reads TGTGCCAGCTCACTACTACAGGGAAAGCGGGAGACCCAGTACCTC.

This clonotype came up many times. The chain recombines TRBV6-5 with TRBJ1-2; 7 bases match TRBD1. Germline V gene data show CDR1 as MNHEY and CDR2 as SVGAGI. V was pared by 9 bases and J by 5 bases, with 12 bases of the junction left unmatched. The CDR3 covers 14 residues. The DNA of the CDR3 is TGTGCCAGGGAATTTACAGGGGTCCTTTATGGCTACACCTTC. Its translation: CAREFTGVLYGYTF.

This clonotype came up many times. This chain links TRBV20-1 with TRBJ1-2; a possible D gene is TRBD1 (6 bases). The CDR3 sequence is 13 residues long. V dropped 6 bases and J dropped 1 base, with 12 bases sitting between them. From germline, CDR1 is DFQATT and CDR2 SNEGSKA (reference sequence). In DNA form, the CDR3 reads TGCAGTGCGGGGGGCCCCAGTAACTATGGCTACACCTTC. As protein: CSAGGPSNYGYTF.

The chain links TRBV12-3 or TRBV12-4 to TRBJ2-5; 7 bases align to TRBD1. The J call could be wrong; TRBJ2-4 is a better fit for the DNA end. This CDR3 has 12 residues. CDR3 nucleotide sequence: TGTGCCAGCCGGGACAGCGAAAACATTCAGTACTTC. Its translation is CASRDSENIQYF.

This clonotype was detected many times. The chain has TRBV6-5 and TRBJ2-4, with TRBD1 matching over 9 bases. Germline lookup yields CDR1 MNHEY and CDR2 SVGAGI. Unmatched junction bases numbered 3, after V lost 2 bases and J lost 4 bases. This CDR3 spans 15 amino acids. This chain's CDR3 is CASSYGGTGKNIQYF. For the CDR3, the DNA is TGTGCCAGCAGTTACGGGGGGACAGGGAAAAACATTCAGTACTTC.

The gene calls are TRBV19 and TRBJ2-7, with unresolved D. Per the germline V gene, CDR1 is LNHDA and CDR2 is SQIVND (reference sequence). This CDR3 spans 14 amino acids. V dropped 1 base and J dropped 0 bases, with 7 bases sitting between them. The CDR3 region has the DNA TGTGCCAGTAGTATAGTCGCAGCCTCCTACGAGCAGTACTTC. This translates into CASSIVAASYEQYF. The variable domain in full, with the rest retrieved from reference TRBV19 and TRBJ2-7, is DGGITQSPKYLFRKEGQNVTLSCEQNLNHDAMYWYRQDPGQGLRLIYYSQIVNDFQKGDIAEGYSVSREKKESFPLTVTSAQKNPTAFYLCASSIVAASYEQYFGPGTRLTVT.

There are many counts of this clonotype. The CDR3 DNA follows: TGCGCCAGCATTTTAGGGACAGGCCTAATGAACACTGAAGCTTTCTTT. It specifies CASILGTGLMNTEAFF. V gene TRBV5-1 combines with J gene TRBJ1-1; 8 nucleotides agree with TRBD1. Germline V gene data show CDR1 as SGHRS and CDR2 as YFSETQ. V was pared by 6 bases and J by 0 bases, with 10 bases of the junction left unmatched. The CDR3 has 16 amino acids.

This clonotype was counted at least ten times. CDR3 in amino acids: CASSQDWSSRETQYF. Written as DNA, the CDR3 is TGTGCCAGCAGCCAAGATTGGAGTAGCAGAGAGACCCAGTACTTC. The chain recombines TRBV3-1 with TRBJ2-5; no clear D. V was clipped by 0 bases and J by 4 bases, with 12 bases between them. This CDR3 has 15 residues. Germline V gene data show CDR1 as LGHDT and CDR2 as YNNKEL (reference sequence).